The T cell receptor beta chain described here comes from a study of cytomegalovirus exposure and HLA in healthy donors. About the research overall: Per a later analysis, the approximately 620 first-cohort and 120 validation repertoires shared one platform. Regarding the study as a whole: Three CMV-associated chains proved CMV antigen-specific in vitro.

The donors were part of the validation cohort of roughly 130 subjects. That cohort was separate from the first cohort, which comprised some 670 subjects. This table comes from immunoSEQ multiplex PCR, and its TCRdb copy is limited to in-frame clones, with some not included. Here the sample spans 150,000 to 200,000 clones, around 92% being singletons. With respect to this clone: Its matching antigen is unknown.

The CDR3 runs 12 residues. From germline, CDR1 is WSHSY and CDR2 SAAADI. V was clipped by 0 bases and J by 7 bases, with 6 bases between them. Sample: PBMCs. The receptor was isolated from a woman between 18 and 29 years old in good health and CMV-seropositive. The chain combines TRBV10-2 with TRBJ2-5; D is ambiguous. The CDR3 nucleotides are TGCGCCAGCAGTGAGTCCTGGAGGACCCAGTACTTC. Protein: CASSESWRTQYF.